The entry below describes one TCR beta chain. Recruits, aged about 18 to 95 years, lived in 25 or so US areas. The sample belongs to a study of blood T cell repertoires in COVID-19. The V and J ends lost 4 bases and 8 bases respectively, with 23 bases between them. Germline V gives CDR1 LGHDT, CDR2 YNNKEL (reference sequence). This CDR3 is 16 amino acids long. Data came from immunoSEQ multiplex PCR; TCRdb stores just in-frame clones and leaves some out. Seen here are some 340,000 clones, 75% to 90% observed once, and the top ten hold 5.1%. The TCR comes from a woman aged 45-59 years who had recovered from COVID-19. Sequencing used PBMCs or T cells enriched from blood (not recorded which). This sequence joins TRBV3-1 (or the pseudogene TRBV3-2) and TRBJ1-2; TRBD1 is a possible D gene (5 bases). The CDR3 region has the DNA TGTGCCAGCAGCCGGGCTGGGGACTTAGCCCTCGGGGGCTACACCTTC. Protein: CASSRAGDLALGGYTF.